The 26 T cell receptor beta chains listed next were all sequenced from one sample in a study of CD8 T cells in ankylosing spondylitis. TCRdb processed the 5' RACE reads anew with MiXCR; each CDR3 protein has one entry. The sample yields over 150,000 distinct CDR3 sequences, roughly 12% seen once. The sequencing input was blood, either unsorted or a sorted T cell fraction (not recorded which). The receptor set was obtained from a male donor with ankylosing spondylitis or in good health (not recorded which).

V and J are TRBV7-9 and TRBJ2-3, with TRBD1 matching 9 bases. This CDR3 contains 13 residues. The germline V gene has CDR1 SEHNR and CDR2 FQNEAQ (reference sequence). Unmatched junction bases numbered 8, after V lost 11 bases and J lost 5 bases. The CDR3 loop is CAGRDRDRDTQYF. As DNA, the CDR3 is TGTGCCGGCCGGGACAGGGATCGAGATACGCAGTATTTT.

This clonotype was seen more than once but under ten times. The CDR3 region has the DNA TGTGCCATCACCAGGGACAGGGAAAACACAGATACGCAGTATTTT. Amino acids: CAITRDRENTDTQYF. The chain has TRBV10-3 and TRBJ2-3, with 9 bases lining up with TRBD1. V gave up 7 bases and J gave up 2 bases; unmatched junction bases: 7. The length of the CDR3 is 15 residues. CDR1 ENHRY and CDR2 SYGVKD come from the germline V gene.

This clonotype has a handful of counts. The chain uses TRBV20-1 and TRBJ2-5, with 7 bases aligning to TRBD2. The trim removed 6 bases at V and 2 bases at J, leaving 9 bases unmatched. The CDR3 consists of 14 residues. CDR1 is DFQATT and CDR2 is SNEGSKA in the germline V gene (reference sequence). This CDR3 is CSALPSGGQETQYF. In DNA form, the CDR3 reads TGCAGTGCCCTTCCTAGCGGCGGACAAGAGACCCAGTACTTC.

This clonotype was counted between two and nine times. The CDR3 loop is CSARAGGPTETQYF. The CDR3, as DNA: TGCAGTGCTAGGGCGGGAGGGCCGACGGAGACCCAGTACTTC. The chain combines TRBV20-1 with TRBJ2-5; 9 nucleotides align to TRBD2. The V and J ends lost 3 bases and 5 bases, in that order; junction bases with no gene match: 7. The CDR3 spans 14 residues. Germline-derived CDR1 and CDR2 are DFQATT and SNEGSKA (reference sequence).

This clonotype was seen many times. The chain carries TRBV7-8 and TRBJ1-6; no definite D call. V lost 4 bases, J lost 14 bases, and 9 bases lay in between. The germline V gene has CDR1 SGHVS and CDR2 FQNEAQ. The CDR3 is 11 amino acids. The CDR3 is CASSSGGALHF. DNA for the CDR3: TGTGCCAGCAGCTCGGGTGGGGCCCTCCACTTT.

The table lists this clonotype with many counts. The chain combines TRBV12-3 or TRBV12-4 with TRBJ2-3; 11 bases align to TRBD2. This CDR3 comprises 20 residues. V was pared by 3 bases and J by 0 bases, with 14 bases of the junction left unmatched. CDR3 loop: CASSFDILAGVTSSTDTQYF. CDR3 nucleotide sequence: TGTGCCAGCAGTTTCGACATACTAGCGGGAGTGACCTCTAGCACAGATACGCAGTATTTT.

The J gene is TRBJ2-1, the V gene TRBV5-1; 11 bases line up with TRBD1. CDR3 length equals 16 residues. V trimming: 3 bases; J trimming: 8 bases; junction bases outside the gene matches: 10. Germline V CDR1 and CDR2: SGHRS, YFSETQ. The CDR3 loop is CASSWPPGTGGYEQFF. As DNA, the CDR3 is TGCGCCAGCAGCTGGCCACCCGGGACAGGGGGTTATGAGCAGTTCTTC.

This clonotype was found many times. The chain has TRBV6-5 and TRBJ1-1; no clear D. With 2 bases removed from V and 4 bases from J, the gap between germline ends came to 5 bases. Looked up from germline, CDR1 is MNHEY and CDR2 is SVGAGI. CDR3 size: 12 residues. CDR3 region: CASSYGTTEAFF. The CDR3 DNA sequence: TGTGCCAGCAGTTACGGAACCACTGAAGCTTTCTTT.

This clonotype was recorded a few times. The gene calls are TRBV2 and TRBJ2-1, with a possible D match to TRBD2 (6 bases). Between the trimmed V and J ends, which lost 2 bases and 6 bases, there was a span of 11 bases. The length of the CDR3 is 14 residues. CDR1 and CDR2 from the germline V gene are SNHLY and FYNNEI. The CDR3 DNA sequence: TGTGCCAGCAGTGAATTTGGGGGGAGCAATGAGCAGTTCTTC. It yields the protein CASSEFGGSNEQFF.

This rearrangement joins TRBV4-1 to TRBJ1-1, with a tentative D call TRBD1 (5 bases). Germline V gives CDR1 MGHRA, CDR2 YSYEKL. V was shortened by 3 bases and J by 2 bases, with 13 bases between the two germline ends. The CDR3 has 15 residues. CDR3 sequence: CASSHRPGPNTEAFF. In DNA, the CDR3 is TGCGCCAGCAGCCATCGTCCGGGACCTAACACTGAAGCTTTCTTT.

The sample holds one count of this clonotype. The rearrangement links TRBV6-1 to TRBJ2-1; D gene ambiguous. V lost 6 bases and J 9 bases, leaving 15 bases between the germline ends. There are 13 residues in the CDR3. CDR1 is MNHNS and CDR2 is SASEGT in the germline V gene. The CDR3 here is CASRFCWECEQFF. The CDR3 DNA reads TGTGCCAGCAGATTTTGTTGGGAATGTGAGCAGTTCTTC.

The chain uses TRBV7-9 and TRBJ2-4; 12 bases are shared with TRBD2. CDR1 is SEHNR, CDR2 FQNEAQ, per germline (reference sequence). After removal of 8 bases from V and 5 bases from J, the junction contained 1 base not matched to a gene. The CDR3 runs 13 residues. In DNA form, the CDR3 reads TGTGCCAGCGCTAGCGGGGGGGAAAACATTCAGTACTTC. This encodes CASASGGENIQYF.

The chain has TRBV6-1 and TRBJ2-4; maybe TRBD1 (7 bases). The length of the CDR3 is 16 residues. V was cut by 6 bases and J by 2 bases, with 17 bases left in between. Germline V lookup: CDR1 MNHNS, CDR2 SASEGT. CDR3 DNA sequence: TGTGCCAGCAGCAACAGGGGCGCGGGGTCCAAAAACATTCAGTACTTC. This translates into CASSNRGAGSKNIQYF.

The J gene is TRBJ2-7, the V gene TRBV5-6; 16 nucleotides match TRBD2. The V gene end was trimmed by 3 bases and the J gene end by 3 bases; junction bases not matched to a gene: 9. The CDR3 has 18 amino acids. CDR1 is SGHDT, CDR2 YYEEEE, per germline. The CDR3: CASSSGTSGGADYYEQYF. The CDR3, as DNA: TGTGCCAGCAGCTCAGGGACTAGCGGGGGGGCCGACTACTACGAGCAGTACTTC.

This clonotype was counted between two and nine times. The chain couples TRBV29-1 to TRBJ2-7; either TRBD1 or TRBD2 may fit D (5 bases each). The CDR3 has 15 residues. Trimming stripped 0 bases from V and 3 bases from J, with 15 bases between. The germline V gene has CDR1 SQVTM and CDR2 ANQGSEA. Here the CDR3 reads CSVEDMIEGIYEQYF. The CDR3 bases are TGCAGCGTTGAAGATATGATCGAGGGGATCTACGAGCAGTACTTC.

This chain connects TRBV7-6 to TRBJ2-3, with D possibly being TRBD2 (6 bases). The V gene lost 1 base and the J gene lost 3 bases, with 11 bases spanning the gap. The CDR3 runs to 15 residues. Germline V lookup: CDR1 SGHVS, CDR2 FNYEAQ. DNA of the CDR3: TGTGCCAGCAGCTTAGGCGGGGCCCTGACAGATACGCAGTATTTT. This codes for CASSLGGALTDTQYF.

This chain links TRBV9 with TRBJ2-7; 8 bases are a match to TRBD2. Germline-derived CDR1 and CDR2 are SGDLS and YYNGEE. This CDR3 has 15 amino acids. V shed 4 bases and J 6 bases; nucleotides not matched to a gene: 12. CDR3 amino acids: CASSPRLAKPSEQYF. The CDR3 DNA reads as TGTGCCAGCAGCCCCCGACTAGCGAAGCCCAGCGAGCAGTACTTC.

This clonotype occurred a few times. The V gene is TRBV24-1, the J gene TRBJ2-3; D possibly corresponds to TRBD1 (7 bases). Germline values: CDR1 KGHDR, CDR2 SFDVKD. Trimming cost V 9 bases and J 4 bases, with 10 bases left between them. This CDR3 comprises 12 residues. The CDR3 is CATAGGPDTQYF. For the CDR3, the DNA is TGTGCCACCGCAGGGGGGCCAGATACGCAGTATTTT.

V usage is TRBV19 and J usage is TRBJ2-1, with TRBD2 identical over 8 bases. CDR1 LNHDA and CDR2 SQIVND come from the germline V gene (reference sequence). The CDR3 is made up of 14 amino acids. Germline trimming cut 9 bases from V and 4 bases from J; bases unmatched to any gene: 8. CDR3 DNA: TGTGCCAGCCAGCGGGAGTTATGGTACAATGAGCAGTTCTTC. It translates to CASQRELWYNEQFF.

This clonotype was detected a few times. The chain joins TRBV12-5 to TRBJ1-2; no firm D call. The CDR3 consists of 12 residues. Germline assignment: CDR1 LGHNT and CDR2 FRNRAP. V dropped 2 bases and J dropped 0 bases, with 1 base sitting between them. The CDR3 nucleotides are TGTGCTAGTGGTTTGTCTAACTATGGCTACACCTTC. This codes for CASGLSNYGYTF.

This clonotype was seen repeatedly, ten times or more. The chain couples TRBV4-1 to TRBJ1-1; 8 nucleotides match TRBD1. Looked up from germline, CDR1 is MGHRA and CDR2 is YSYEKL. The CDR3 is 17 residues long. After removal of 4 bases from V and 0 bases from J, the junction contained 10 bases not matched to a gene. The CDR3 nucleotides are TGCGCCAGCAGCCCCCGGGGCAGGGGGCGATTGAACACTGAAGCTTTCTTT. This codes for CASSPRGRGRLNTEAFF.

This clonotype was recorded many times. The rearrangement uses TRBV29-1 and TRBJ1-2; D is unclear. The CDR3 is 11 residues long. CDR1 is SQVTM, CDR2 ANQGSEA, per germline. The V gene lost 7 bases and the J gene lost 8 bases, with 14 bases spanning the gap. The CDR3 coding sequence is TGCAGCGCCCGGATTTTGTGGGGCTACACCTTC. It codes for CSARILWGYTF.

This clonotype was seen a handful of times. The chain combines TRBV5-1 with TRBJ2-7, with TRBD2 matching over 13 bases. Germline CDR1 SGHRS, CDR2 YFSETQ. V was pared by 2 bases and J by 3 bases, with 2 bases of the junction left unmatched. The CDR3 totals 15 residues. CDR3 nucleotides: TGCGCCAGCAGCTTCGGGACTAGCGGGGACTACGAGCAGTACTTC. Residues: CASSFGTSGDYEQYF. Full variable domain (outside the CDR3, taken from reference TRBV5-1 and TRBJ2-7): KAGVTQTPRYLIKTRGQQVTLSCSPISGHRSVSWYQQTPGQGLQFLFEYFSETQRNKGNFPGRFSGRQFSNSRSEMNVSTLELGDSALYLCASSFGTSGDYEQYFGPGTRLTVT.

In this sample, this clonotype turned up many times. The J gene is TRBJ2-3, the V gene TRBV5-1, with 9 nucleotides matching TRBD2. This CDR3 is 15 amino acids long. V dropped 4 bases and J dropped 2; count of bases not matched to a gene: 5. From germline, CDR1 is SGHRS and CDR2 YFSETQ. CDR3: CASSLTSGSTDTQYF. Here the CDR3 DNA reads TGCGCCAGCAGCCTGACTAGCGGTTCCACAGATACGCAGTATTTT.

This clonotype was counted a few times. The germline gene is not matched at one end of the junction; a read error may be the cause. The chain links TRBV2 to TRBJ2-2; 7 nucleotides agree with TRBD2. Germline CDR1 reads SNHLY; CDR2 reads FYNNEI. The CDR3 length is 11 residues. CDR3 amino acids: CASSGSGGLFF. As DNA, the CDR3 is TGTGCCAGCAGTGGGTCGGGGGGGCTGTTTTTT.

This clonotype was counted a few times. The chain couples TRBV15 to TRBJ2-3; D is unclear. The CDR3 contains 14 residues. V was trimmed by 1 base and J by 4 bases, leaving 9 bases between them. Looked up from germline, CDR1 is LNHNV and CDR2 is YYDKDF (reference sequence). The CDR3: CATSRVAGPDTQYF. In DNA form, the CDR3 reads TGTGCCACCAGCAGAGTGGCCGGGCCAGATACGCAGTATTTT. Complete variable domain (other parts from reference TRBV15 and TRBJ2-3): DAMVIQNPRYQVTQFGKPVTLSCSQTLNHNVMYWYQQKSSQAPKLLFHYYDKDFNNEADTPDNFQSRRPNTSFCFLDIRSPGLGDTAMYLCATSRVAGPDTQYFGPGTRLTVL.